This TCR beta chain stems from a study of CD8 T cells in ankylosing spondylitis (dated by TCRdb to the late 2010s). Some background on the complete study: To find TCR variants linked to disease, the study profiled T cell receptor beta repertoires in ankylosing spondylitis patients and healthy donors. Peripheral blood samples were taken, and synovial fluid was additionally collected from ankylosing spondylitis patients. The whole study cohort included about a hundred healthy donors and over 20 ankylosing spondylitis patients. General conclusions and limits of the study: Blood from ankylosing spondylitis patients appeared to be characterized by a TCR beta motif composed of 7 to 9 highly homologous amino acid variants. In peripheral blood, the disease-linked clones were found at relatively low frequencies and had a CD8+ phenotype. The disease-linked clones were reported to be significantly enriched in matched synovial fluid samples from ankylosing spondylitis patients. Some motif variants were previously reported in synovial fluid and blood of reactive arthritis patients, suggesting common disease-initiation mechanisms.

CDR1 and CDR2 are read off the germline V gene as SQVTM and ANQGSEA. Including the terminal cysteine and phenylalanine, the CDR3 comprises 13 residues. CDR3 DNA only is kept here, 39 bases in frame from base 1. Trimming costs V 7 bases and J 1 base, and their ends lie 13 bases apart. This clonotype has at least ten counts. Its antigen specificity is not known. There are no base qualities to consult, and no much larger clone falls within one base. The instrument was an Illumina HiSeq 2500. Quantitative 5'-RACE with molecular barcodes was used to prepare TCR beta libraries. The paper's processing steps were these. Disease-linked TCR variants were identified with a new computational method built on a probabilistic model of VDJ rearrangement. Using fastp at Q25 and MiXCR, TCRdb reprocessed the public reads and kept productive beta chains. Rows matching on CDR3 protein sequence are summarized as one entry with the most common DNA and genes. TCRdb's processing, not the authors', yielded these V and J calls. Counted in this sample were about 840,000 distinct CDR3 sequences; about 10% of them appeared once. The ten most abundant clones make up about 0.49% of the sample.

In this chain, TRBV29-1 is recombined with TRBJ1-1, with a tentative D gene TRBD1 over 5 matching bases. The sequence came from a male donor with ankylosing spondylitis. Sequencing was carried out using blood, either unsorted or a sorted T cell fraction (not recorded which). The nucleotide sequence reads TGCAGCGCACGGGGACTGTCGAACACTGAAGCTTTCTTT. This translates into CSARGLSNTEAFF.